Each of the 5 T cell receptor beta chains below was sequenced from the same sample in a study of T cell clonality in common variable immunodeficiency. Profiled with immunoSEQ multiplex PCR; TCRdb holds only in-frame clones, not every one. The counts give fewer than 50,000 clones, none of them seen only once; about 0.7% is held by the top ten. Sample: peripheral blood mononuclear cells. These receptors were obtained from a person aged 18 to 75 in good health.

This clone was counted at least ten times. The observed sequence ends 3 residues before the CDR3 terminus, with the missing tail filled in from the germline J gene. The gene calls are TRBV30 and TRBJ2-5; D is undetermined. The CDR3 is made up of 12 amino acids. The germline V and J ends were trimmed by 1 base and 4 bases, with 7 bases remaining between them. In germline, CDR1 is GTSNPN, CDR2 SVGIG (reference sequence). The part of the CDR3 DNA that was read is TGTGCCTGGAGTGCCTACGGAGAGACC. This gives the protein CAWSAYGET. The full-length CDR3 reads as CAWSAYGETQYF.

This clone appeared many times. The CDR3 end lies 3 residues beyond the end of the read and is filled in from the germline J gene. The J gene is TRBJ1-5, the V gene TRBV19; 7 bases match TRBD1. Per the germline V gene, CDR1 is LNHDA and CDR2 is SQIVND (reference sequence). CDR3 length: 17 residues. Trimming took 3 bases from V and 7 from J; bases not matched to a gene: 15. The CDR3 bases that were read are TGTGCCAGTAGTATTACGAAGCTTACAGGGGTTGGGCAGCCC. Its protein product is CASSITKLTGVGQP. The entire CDR3 protein is CASSITKLTGVGQPQHF.

This clone appeared many times. The CDR3 end is not reached by the read, which stops 3 residues before it; the germline J gene fills it in. The genes are TRBV29-1 and TRBJ2-2, with a tentative D call TRBD2 (6 bases). CDR3 length: 14 residues. The germline gives CDR1 SQVTM, CDR2 ANQGSEA. V gave up 4 bases and J gave up 4 bases, with 13 bases separating them. The chain's CDR3 is CSVGAGQFTGELFF. The sequenced CDR3 bases are TGCAGCGTTGGGGCGGGGCAATTCACCGGGGAG.

This clone was found many times. The read gets to within 3 residues of the CDR3 end, and the germline J gene fills in the rest. The chain has TRBV7-2 and TRBJ2-1; 7 nucleotides match TRBD1. V lost 5 bases, J lost 0 bases, and 4 bases stayed unmatched. Germline V lookup: CDR1 SGHTA, CDR2 FQGNSA. This CDR3 is built from 15 residues. The DNA read from the CDR3 is TGTGCCAGCAGCCTCGACAGGGACTCCTACAATGAG. It is translated as CASSLDRDSYNE. In full, the CDR3 reads CASSLDRDSYNEQFF.

This clone was counted at least ten times. The DNA ends 3 residues before the CDR3 does, and the rest of the CDR3 is filled in from the germline J gene. The chain recombines TRBV10-3 with TRBJ2-1; TRBD2 is a possible D gene (5 bases). This CDR3 region has 14 residues. Per germline, CDR1 ENHRY and CDR2 SYGVKD. Trimming pared 0 bases from V and 9 bases from J, leaving 12 bases between. The CDR3 here is CAISESGLASEQFF. The CDR3 DNA, read in part, is TGTGCCATCAGTGAGTCTGGGCTAGCCAGTGAG.